These T cell receptor beta chains were read from a single sample in a study of blood T cells in healthy people across ages. One entry per CDR3 protein results from TCRdb running MiXCR on the 5' RACE reads. This table holds about 970,000 distinct CDR3 sequences, around 54% found once. The sequencing input was blood. The receptors shown here come from an older woman in good health. The conserved cysteine and the conserved F or W are not part of the CDR3 here. Each record gives: clone size, J gene, V gene, D gene, CDR3 protein. The D gene is left open where the match is weak. Only part of the rows carry a size: once, few, many, or a class if the clone is expanded.

>.|TRBJ1-2|TRBV10-1|TRBD1
ASSQTSGTVFRCGYT
>few|TRBJ2-1|TRBV20-1|TRBD2
SGSGRGRDSYNEQF
>.|TRBJ2-7|TRBV6-5|.
ASSYRTESSYEQY
>few|TRBJ1-2|TRBV12-3/TRBV12-4|.
ASSHTGNYGYT
>.|TRBJ2-2|TRBV7-2|.
ASNSEALSTEDTGELF
>.|TRBJ2-3|TRBV2|TRBD2
ASSEGLAETDTQY
>.|TRBJ2-1|TRBV9|.
ASSVSRTVNEQF
>.|TRBJ2-3|TRBV2|TRBD1
ASGTGRGTDTQY
>.|.|TRBV13|TRBD2
ASGFRLAGFIHEQY
>.|TRBJ2-7|TRBV2|.
AGGGGRVFEQY
>few|TRBJ1-5|TRBV4-1|.
ASSWIGAAPQH
>few|TRBJ2-3|TRBV7-9|.
ASSPPSSQVDLHTQY
>once|TRBJ2-5|TRBV20-1|.
SASGVAEHQETQY
>few|TRBJ2-7|TRBV29-1|TRBD1
SVVDRGTPLNNEQY
>.|TRBJ2-5|TRBV4-3|TRBD1
ASSQDRGQGVETQY
>.|TRBJ1-1|TRBV14|.
ASSQSRNTEAF
>.|TRBJ1-4|TRBV25-1|TRBD1
ASSNWDRTNEKLF
>.|TRBJ1-1|TRBV7-2|.
ASSSSPGRNTEAF
>.|TRBJ1-2|TRBV29-1|.
SVKDPGGYT
>.|TRBJ1-5|TRBV27|.
ASSTHSNQPQH
>.|TRBJ1-2|TRBV6-2/TRBV6-3|.
ASNAYGTPSLNT
>.|.|TRBV9|TRBD2
ASTVAGGSGYNEQY
>.|TRBJ2-1|TRBV7-2|TRBD2
ASSLLGLAGVGSYNEQF
>.|TRBJ2-3|TRBV4-2|TRBD2
ASSQGGLSGRTDTQY
>few|TRBJ1-2|TRBV24-1|.
ATSQGGGYT
>.|.|TRBV20-1|TRBD2
SARGTSGRASEQY
>few|TRBJ1-6|TRBV10-3|.
AIRGTSEYSPLH
>once|TRBJ1-1|TRBV29-1|TRBD1
SVAFPTGRFSVTEAF
>.|TRBJ2-1|TRBV2|.
ASSMGLLTEQF
>.|TRBJ1-5|TRBV21-1|.
ASSRKGRGRIQPQH
>.|TRBJ2-5|TRBV29-1|.
SVARNQETQY
>.|TRBJ1-2|TRBV20-1|.
SAEGPRIYGYT
>few|TRBJ2-3|TRBV6-1|TRBD1
ASRSLSPGTGFTDTQY
>.|TRBJ2-1|TRBV4-1|.
ASRSLGKEQF
>.|TRBJ2-5|TRBV29-1|.
SVEEGAGETQY
>.|TRBJ2-2|TRBV28|TRBD1
ASRIIDRGREELF
>.|TRBJ2-5|TRBV20-1|.
SARGTTLGKPLVQETQY
>.|TRBJ2-5|TRBV20-1|.
SAREGGGTQY
>.|TRBJ2-7|TRBV13|.
ASSPLPTYGQY
>.|TRBJ1-6|TRBV20-1|.
SARSGHSGSPLH
>.|TRBJ1-1|TRBV16|.
ASSQNANTEAF
>.|TRBJ2-5|TRBV6-1|TRBD1
ASSGQGARQETQY
>.|TRBJ2-7|TRBV7-9|.
ASSLWGGHPSNEQY
>.|TRBJ2-1|TRBV6-5|.
ASSRKNEQF
>few|TRBJ2-7|TRBV6-4|.
ASSDSPQGYEQY
>few|TRBJ2-1|TRBV4-2|.
ASSPSLGSYNEQF
>.|TRBJ2-1|TRBV5-1|.
ASSSGTWENEQF